Shown below are 12 T cell receptor beta chains from a single sample sequenced in a study of T cell changes during pregnancy in multiple sclerosis. Using immunoSEQ multiplex PCR, the repertoire was profiled, and TCRdb retains in-frame clones only, with some absent. The repertoire holds under 25,000 clones, with about 84% as singletons. The input for sequencing was CD8+ T cells from peripheral blood mononuclear cells, taken before pregnancy. Source of these receptors: a female donor with multiple sclerosis, enrolled in a pregnancy study.

The V and J genes are TRBV9 and TRBJ2-1; 7 nucleotides match TRBD1. V shed 2 bases, J shed 10 bases, and the junction held 12 bases outside the gene matches. The length of the CDR3 is 15 residues. CDR1 SGDLS and CDR2 YYNGEE come from the germline V gene. CDR3: CASSVGTATVEEQFF. The CDR3 region has the DNA TGTGCCAGCAGCGTGGGGACAGCGACCGTCGAGGAGCAGTTCTTC.

This clone has only one observation. The chain carries TRBV5-4 and TRBJ2-3; D is possibly TRBD2 (7 bases). V was cut by 4 bases and J by 2 bases, with 17 bases left in between. Germline-derived CDR1 and CDR2 are SGHNT and YYREEE (reference sequence). The CDR3 totals 16 residues. CDR3 in DNA: TGTGCCAGCAGCCCGACGGGAGGACAGTCCACAGATACGCAGTATTTT. Protein sequence: CASSPTGGQSTDTQYF.

This clone was seen once. Here the CDR3 reads CASSVAGGSSYEQYF. In nucleotides, the CDR3 is TGTGCCAGCAGTGTAGCGGGAGGGAGCTCCTACGAGCAGTACTTC. The V gene is TRBV28, the J gene TRBJ2-7, with 11 bases aligning to TRBD2. CDR3 size: 15 residues. The germline gives CDR1 MDHEN, CDR2 SYDVKM. The ends lost 5 bases at V and 0 bases at J; junction bases unmatched: 3.

V is TRBV9 and J is TRBJ2-7; 10 positions match TRBD1. The CDR3 runs to 17 residues. Trimming removed 0 bases from V and 5 bases from J; junction bases left unmatched: 11. Germline CDR1 and CDR2: SGDLS and YYNGEE. The CDR3 sequence: CASSVAFGEGTGDEQYF. DNA of the CDR3: TGTGCCAGCAGCGTAGCTTTCGGGGAGGGGACAGGGGACGAGCAGTACTTC.

This clone was seen just once. The V gene is TRBV9, the J gene TRBJ2-3; TRBD2 is a possible D gene (5 bases). The CDR3 sequence is 14 residues long. Trimming cost V 2 bases and J 4 bases, with 11 bases left between them. CDR1 is SGDLS and CDR2 is YYNGEE in the germline V gene. The CDR3, as DNA: TGTGCCAGCAGCGTCCTAAAACTAGCAGATACGCAGTATTTT. It codes for CASSVLKLADTQYF. Full variable domain (outside the CDR3, taken from reference TRBV9 and TRBJ2-3): DSGVTQTPKHLITATGQRVTLRCSPRSGDLSVYWYQQSLDQGLQFLIQYYNGEERAKGNILERFSAQQFPDLHSELNLSSLELGDSALYFCASSVLKLADTQYFGPGTRLTVL.

This clone qualifies as large. This rearrangement joins TRBV28 to TRBJ2-5; 12 bases are shared with TRBD2. Trimming took 8 bases from V and 4 from J; bases not matched to a gene: 11. There are 16 residues in the CDR3. Germline CDR1 and CDR2: MDHEN and SYDVKM. The CDR3 nucleotides are TGTGCCAGCGAAGGGCTAGCGGGAGGGCCGCGAGAGACCCAGTACTTC. Its translation: CASEGLAGGPRETQYF.

The chain combines TRBV6-1 with TRBJ2-7, with 11 bases matching TRBD1. This CDR3 spans 15 amino acids. Germline CDR1 MNHNS, CDR2 SASEGT. The V gene end was trimmed by 6 bases and the J gene end by 0 bases; junction bases not matched to a gene: 4. Here the CDR3 reads CASSLGTGGSYEQYF. The CDR3 bases are TGTGCCAGCAGCCTAGGGACAGGGGGCTCCTACGAGCAGTACTTC.

The chain is built from TRBV7-2 and TRBJ2-7; TRBD1 is a possible D gene (5 bases). Germline lookup yields CDR1 SGHTA and CDR2 FQGNSA. The CDR3 contains 15 residues. V lost 5 bases, J lost 3 bases, and 17 bases lay in between. The DNA for the CDR3 is TGTGCCAGCAGCCCTGTCCCGACAGCCCTCTACGAGCAGTACTTC. Translation: CASSPVPTALYEQYF.

This sequence joins TRBV29-1 and TRBJ2-1; D unclear. The CDR3 is 11 residues long. V was cut by 0 bases and J by 12 bases, with 9 bases left in between. CDR1 is SQVTM, CDR2 ANQGSEA, per germline. The CDR3 nucleotides read TGCAGCGTTGAAGATCTATCGGGGCAGTTCTTC. Translation: CSVEDLSGQFF.

CDR3 in DNA: TGTGCCAGCAGCATCAGGGCGTCTGGGGCCAACGTCCTGACTTTC. The encoded protein is CASSIRASGANVLTF. The V call is TRBV6-1, the J call TRBJ2-6, with TRBD1 as a possible D gene (5 bases). The ends were cut back, 6 bases at V and 1 base at J, with 10 bases in the middle. Germline lookup yields CDR1 MNHNS and CDR2 SASEGT. This CDR3 comprises 15 residues.

This clone was observed a handful of times. The chain joins TRBV14 to TRBJ2-2; a possible D gene is TRBD1 (6 bases). Per germline, CDR1 SGHDN and CDR2 FVKESK. The CDR3 is 16 amino acids. Trimming pared 1 base from V and 5 bases from J, leaving 14 bases between. The CDR3 DNA follows: TGTGCCAGCAGCCAAGCGGGACAAGGGGGTACCGGGGAGCTGTTTTTT. This gives the protein CASSQAGQGGTGELFF.

The chain carries TRBV5-4 and TRBJ2-7, with 8 positions matching TRBD1. The CDR3 is made up of 14 amino acids. Unmatched junction bases numbered 5, after V lost 0 bases and J lost 6 bases. Germline V gene data show CDR1 as SGHNT and CDR2 as YYREEE (reference sequence). The CDR3 protein is CASSLGQGLVEQYF. The CDR3 nucleotides are TGTGCCAGCAGCTTGGGACAGGGGTTGGTCGAGCAGTACTTC.